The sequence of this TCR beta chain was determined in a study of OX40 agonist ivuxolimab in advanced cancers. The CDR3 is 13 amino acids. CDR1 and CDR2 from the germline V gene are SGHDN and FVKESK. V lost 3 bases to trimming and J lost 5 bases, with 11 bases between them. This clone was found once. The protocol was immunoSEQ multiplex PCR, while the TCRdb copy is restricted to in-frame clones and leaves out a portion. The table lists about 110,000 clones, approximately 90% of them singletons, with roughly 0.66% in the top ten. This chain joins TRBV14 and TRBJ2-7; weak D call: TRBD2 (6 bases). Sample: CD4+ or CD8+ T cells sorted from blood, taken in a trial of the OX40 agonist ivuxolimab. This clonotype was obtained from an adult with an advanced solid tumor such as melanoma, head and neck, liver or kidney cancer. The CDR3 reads CASSQRGRNEQYF. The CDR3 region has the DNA TGTGCCAGCAGCCAGAGAGGGAGGAACGAGCAGTACTTC.